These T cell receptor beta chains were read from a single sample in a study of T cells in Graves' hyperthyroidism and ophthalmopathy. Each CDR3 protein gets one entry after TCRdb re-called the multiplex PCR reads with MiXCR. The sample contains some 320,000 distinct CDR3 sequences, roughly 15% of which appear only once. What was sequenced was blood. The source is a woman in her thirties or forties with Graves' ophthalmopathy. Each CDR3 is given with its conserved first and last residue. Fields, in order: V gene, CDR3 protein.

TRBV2,CASSAGLAGFTDTQYF
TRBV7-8,CASSLELGLAGTLEETQYF
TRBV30,CAWRRGPNEQFF
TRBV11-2,CASSRQQLANYGYTF
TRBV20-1,CSARGYGGRNQPQHF
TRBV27,CASRSGSGGYTF
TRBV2,CASSEQGSQETQYF
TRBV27,CASSSPSGRSYEQYF
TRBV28,CASVSLHGLGQPQHF
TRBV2,CASSEKQVLSYEQYF
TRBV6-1,CASSQNGGAITEAFF
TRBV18,CASSPRRENTEAFF
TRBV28,CASNSGRDTDTQYF
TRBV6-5,CASSYLGVAYNEQFF
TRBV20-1,CSAGSGSGGGDTQYF
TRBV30,CAWTHPGSYLNQPQHF
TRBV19,CASSMLGGGPYNEQFF
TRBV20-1,CSVGETGGNTIYF
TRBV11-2,CASSSKVGTGGERYLNTEAFF
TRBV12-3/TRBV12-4,CGSSFRAGGYEQYF
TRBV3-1,CASSQSNQPQHF
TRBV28,CASSSPLEGYSYNEQFF
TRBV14,CASSQEALVRYGYTF
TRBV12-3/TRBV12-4,CASSQGPHNQPQHF
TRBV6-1,CASSTGQVPSQYF
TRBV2,CASSVSSTGELFF
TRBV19,CASSHTNDRTSTDTQYF
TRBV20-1,CSATIAGGGQETQYF
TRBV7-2,CASSATGQASYEQYF
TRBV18,CASSQQKGGYTF
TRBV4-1,CASSPSGGSNIQYF